This record looks at one T cell receptor (beta chain) sequence and its context. Germline CDR1 is SGHDN and CDR2 is FVKESK. J lost 5 bases, V lost 4 bases, and 20 bases had no gene match. The CDR3 is 19 residues long. The data derive from a study of blood T cell repertoires in COVID-19. For the study at large: Acute and convalescent COVID-19 specimens originated in the United States, Italy and Spain. Sources were T cells, B-cell-depleted T cells, or PBMCs; the material itself was cDNA or gDNA.

Libraries were prepared by immunoSEQ multiplex PCR; TCRdb keeps only in-frame clonotypes and omits some of them. The table has under 500,000 clones, 85% to 90% seen once. Recovered Cohort 3 donors showed two negative PCRs, clearance, or symptom resolution. This receptor was identified in a man aged 25 to 40 who had recovered from COVID-19. The rearrangement links TRBV14 to TRBJ2-1; 7 positions agree with TRBD2. The sequencing sample was made of PBMCs or T cells enriched from blood (not recorded which). CDR3 bases: TGTGCCAGCAGCCGTCTTAAGAATGGAGGCGGGAGCCCCCACAATGAGCAGTTCTTC. Translation gives CASSRLKNGGGSPHNEQFF.